This TCR beta chain originates from a study of cytotoxic CD8 clonotypes in ibrutinib-treated CLL. Roughly 2.2 micrograms of genomic DNA (from cryopreserved PBMCs) were used for TCR beta libraries. Data came from immunoSEQ multiplex PCR; TCRdb stores just in-frame clones and leaves some out. The data contain a few hundred thousand clones, about 80% of them seen just once; the ten biggest clones take up over 5%. V dropped 0 bases and J dropped 0 bases, with 12 bases sitting between them. The germline V gene has CDR1 SGDLS and CDR2 YYNGEE. This CDR3 has 16 amino acids. This sequence joins TRBV9 and TRBJ1-1; D ambiguous. The TCR comes from a human donor with chronic lymphocytic leukemia. The material was PBMCs, obtained before ibrutinib treatment. The CDR3 loop reads CASSVGSVTMNTEAFF. The CDR3 nucleotides are TGTGCCAGCAGCGTAGGTTCGGTTACAATGAACACTGAAGCTTTCTTT.